The 8 T cell receptor beta chains in this list originate from one sample, sequenced in a study of radiotherapy plus CTLA-4 blockade in lung cancer. This table comes from immunoSEQ multiplex PCR, and its TCRdb copy is limited to in-frame clones, with some not included. The repertoire includes 90,000 or so clones, around 86% of them detected once, and 2% to 2.5% sits in the top ten. The material sequenced was peripheral blood, taken from a patient treated with radiotherapy plus ipilimumab. These receptors were collected from a human donor with non-small cell lung cancer who had a partial response to radiotherapy plus ipilimumab.

The chain employs TRBV29-1 and TRBJ2-5, with TRBD1 matching over 10 bases. The CDR3 spans 13 residues. From germline, CDR1 is SQVTM and CDR2 ANQGSEA. V lost 7 bases to trimming and J lost 5 bases; unmatched junction nucleotides: 7. The DNA for the CDR3 is TGCAGCGGGGGACAGGGGTCGATTGAGACCCAGTACTTC. Protein sequence: CSGGQGSIETQYF.

This sequence joins TRBV28 and TRBJ1-1; the match to TRBD1 covers 11 bases. The CDR3 consists of 18 residues. The germline gives CDR1 MDHEN, CDR2 SYDVKM. Losses at the gene ends were 5 bases for V and 11 bases for J; bases not matched to a gene: 22. CDR3 region: CASSPRGGTGGIGFVAFF. The DNA of the CDR3 is TGTGCCAGCAGTCCAAGGGGGGGGACAGGGGGAATCGGTTTTGTTGCTTTCTTT.

This chain links TRBV2 with TRBJ2-5, with D unclear. V gave up 2 bases and J gave up 5 bases, with 3 bases separating them. CDR3 length: 11 amino acids. Germline CDR1 SNHLY, CDR2 FYNNEI. The CDR3 here is CASSERETQYF. CDR3 DNA sequence: TGTGCCAGCAGTGAACGGGAGACCCAGTACTTC.

This rearrangement joins TRBV27 to TRBJ2-7; the match to TRBD2 covers 8 bases. V lost 6 bases to trimming and J lost 3 bases; unmatched junction nucleotides: 19. Per the germline V gene, CDR1 is MNHEY and CDR2 is SMNVEV (reference sequence). This CDR3 contains 18 residues. The CDR3 coding sequence is TGTGCCAGCAGGGTACACGAGGTTCGGGGGGGGGTGCACTACGAGCAGTACGTC. Amino acids: CASRVHEVRGGVHYEQYV.

The chain recombines TRBV6-5 with TRBJ2-7, with 10 positions matching TRBD2. This CDR3 contains 15 residues. Germline values: CDR1 MNHEY, CDR2 SVGAGI. Germline trimming cut 4 bases from V and 0 bases from J; bases unmatched to any gene: 3. Written as DNA, the CDR3 is TGTGCCAGCAGTTCGACTAGCGGGTCCTCCTACGAGCAGTACTTC. Amino acids: CASSSTSGSSYEQYF.

V usage is TRBV7-8 and J usage is TRBJ2-7, with 10 bases identical to TRBD1. Germline CDR1 reads SGHVS; CDR2 reads FQNEAQ. The CDR3 length is 14 residues. V lost 5 bases to trimming and J lost 3 bases; unmatched junction nucleotides: 4. CDR3: CASSHRDRGYEQYF. For the CDR3, the DNA is TGTGCCAGCAGCCACCGGGACAGGGGCTACGAGCAGTACTTC.

The chain links TRBV30 to TRBJ2-1; TRBD2 matches 10 bases. Germline assignment: CDR1 GTSNPN and CDR2 SVGIG (reference sequence). J gave up 4 bases and V 3 bases, and 15 bases lay outside the gene matches. The CDR3 loop spans 18 amino acids. CDR3 nucleotide sequence: TGTGCCTGGAGCCGAGGGGGTAGCGGGAGGTCGGAGTACAATGAGCAGTTCTTC. Amino acid sequence: CAWSRGGSGRSEYNEQFF. Supplemented by reference TRBV30 and TRBJ2-1, the full variable domain reads SQTIHQWPATLVQPVGSPLSLECTVEGTSNPNLYWYRQAAGRGLQLLFYSVGIGQISSEVPQNLSASRPQDRQFILSSKKLLLSDSGFYLCAWSRGGSGRSEYNEQFFGPGTRLTVL.

This rearrangement joins TRBV6-1 to TRBJ1-1, with D possibly being TRBD1 (6 bases). The germline V and J ends were trimmed by 6 bases and 4 bases, with 18 bases remaining between them. The CDR3 extends over 15 amino acids. The germline gives CDR1 MNHNS, CDR2 SASEGT. The CDR3 nucleotides read TGTGCCAGCAGGAGAACAGGGAGGGGACCCACTGAAGCTTTCTTT. This gives the protein CASRRTGRGPTEAFF.